This passage covers 9 T cell receptor beta chains from one sample sequenced in a study of control samples from healthy donors and cancer patients. Only in-frame clones appear in the TCRdb table, and some are missing; sequencing was by immunoSEQ multiplex PCR. Of 100,000 to 150,000 clones listed, roughly 92% are singletons. Sequenced material: PBMCs. These receptors came from a man older than 75 with head and neck cancer.

This clone was found once. J is TRBJ2-5 and V is TRBV4-2; no reliable D call. The germline gives CDR1 LGHNA, CDR2 YNFKEQ. The CDR3 length is 13 residues. Trimming removed 4 bases from V and 5 bases from J, with 11 bases in between. Here the CDR3 reads CASSRLLGETQYF. The CDR3 nucleotides read TGTGCCAGCAGCCGCCTCTTAGGGGAGACCCAGTACTTC.

This clone was recorded a few times. This chain links TRBV19 with TRBJ1-1; D is uncertain. V lost 4 bases, J lost 4 bases, and 16 bases lay in between. There are 15 residues in the CDR3. The germline gives CDR1 LNHDA, CDR2 SQIVND (reference sequence). The CDR3 region has the DNA TGTGCCAGTAGTACCTCACTAAGGGTAGCCACTGAAGCTTTCTTT. It yields the protein CASSTSLRVATEAFF.

The genes are TRBV9 and TRBJ2-2; D gene uncertain. This CDR3 is 13 amino acids long. V lost 1 base, J lost 3 bases, and 4 bases lay in between. Per germline, CDR1 SGDLS and CDR2 YYNGEE. The DNA for the CDR3 is TGTGCCAGCAGCGTATCATACACCGGGGAGCTGTTTTTT. It encodes CASSVSYTGELFF.

The genes are TRBV18 and TRBJ1-2; D is ambiguous. CDR1 and CDR2 (germline): KGHSH, LQKENI. V was shortened by 2 bases and J by 4 bases, with 8 bases between the two germline ends. CDR3 length equals 13 residues. Here the CDR3 DNA reads TGTGCCAGCTCACCAAACAGAATCTATGGCTACACCTTC. Protein sequence: CASSPNRIYGYTF. Full variable domain (outside the CDR3, taken from reference TRBV18 and TRBJ1-2): NAGVMQNPRHLVRRRGQEARLRCSPMKGHSHVYWYRQLPEEGLKFMVYLQKENIIDESGMPKERFSAEFPKEGPSILRIQQVVRGDSAAYFCASSPNRIYGYTFGSGTRLTVV.

This clone was observed a single time. The chain is built from TRBV4-1 and TRBJ2-7; the match to TRBD1 covers 7 bases. Trimming at V came to 2 bases and at J to 7 bases, leaving 17 bases not matched to a gene. Germline V gives CDR1 MGHRA, CDR2 YSYEKL. The CDR3 is 17 residues long. CDR3 DNA sequence: TGCGCCAGCAGCCAAACCCCTCGACAGGGCTCCCTGAAGGAGCAGTACTTC. Translating gives CASSQTPRQGSLKEQYF.

The chain uses TRBV18 and TRBJ2-5; D unresolved. Germline assignment: CDR1 KGHSH and CDR2 LQKENI. V dropped 2 bases and J dropped 1 base, with 8 bases sitting between them. This CDR3 is built from 14 residues. CDR3 sequence reads: CASSPMGGQETQYF. The CDR3 nucleotides are TGTGCCAGCTCACCAATGGGCGGCCAAGAGACCCAGTACTTC.

The rearrangement links TRBV6-5 to TRBJ1-4; D gene uncertain. Germline CDR1 and CDR2: MNHEY and SVGAGI. This CDR3 region has 12 residues. V was trimmed by 6 bases and J by 5 bases, leaving 7 bases between them. The CDR3 loop is CASSHPNEKLFF. The CDR3 DNA follows: TGTGCCAGCAGCCACCCCAATGAAAAACTGTTTTTT.

The rearrangement links TRBV30 to TRBJ2-7; maybe TRBD1 (6 bases). The V and J ends lost 3 bases and 1 base respectively, with 16 bases between them. This CDR3 is 15 amino acids long. CDR1 is GTSNPN and CDR2 is SVGIG in the germline V gene (reference sequence). The CDR3 region is CAWSWKGVLSYEQYF. CDR3 in DNA: TGTGCCTGGAGCTGGAAGGGGGTCTTATCCTACGAGCAGTACTTC.

The V and J genes are TRBV5-1 and TRBJ2-1; 7 bases fit TRBD1. Unmatched junction bases numbered 8, after V lost 4 bases and J lost 7 bases. The length of the CDR3 is 14 residues. Looked up from germline, CDR1 is SGHRS and CDR2 is YFSETQ. The CDR3 protein is CASSTSQGWNEQFF. The CDR3 nucleotides are TGCGCCAGCAGCACTTCACAGGGGTGGAATGAGCAGTTCTTC.